The T cell receptor (beta chain) under discussion was sequenced for a study of breast tumors, draining lymph nodes, adjacent tissues. Whole-study findings and limits: Compared with lymph nodes, tumors were less diverse; compared with nontumor tissue, more. Data fit most tumor T cells coming from lymph node, expanding in tumor.

This clonotype appeared many times. The antigen remains undetermined. The CDR3 contains 17 residues. The V end lost 3 bases, the J end lost 2 bases, and 18 bases lay between the germline ends. CDR1 is SGHVS, CDR2 FNYEAQ, per germline. Axillary draining lymph nodes of breast cancer patients supplied the node samples. TCRdb analysed the multiplex PCR reads with MiXCR anew, one entry per CDR3 protein. The sample records about 180,000 distinct CDR3 sequences, roughly 30% being singletons. This clonotype originated in a female donor with breast cancer. Some clones in this sample may be carry-over from other donors' samples. Sequencing was performed on axillary lymph node tissue. The rearrangement joins TRBV7-6 to TRBJ2-3; TRBD2 might be the D (5 bases). The CDR3 protein is CASSFPPQRRSTDTQYF. Here the CDR3 DNA reads TGTGCCAGCAGCTTCCCCCCGCAGCGGCGGTCCACAGATACGCAGTATTTT.